These 26 T cell receptor beta chains originate from one sample sequenced in a study of cytomegalovirus exposure and HLA in healthy donors. PCR was performed using 60 Vbeta and 13 Jbeta primers. The assay was immunoSEQ multiplex PCR, and TCRdb's table has in-frame clones only and misses some. This sample yields around 200,000 clones, of which approximately 86% are seen a single time; roughly 0.34% belongs to the top ten. The sample consisted of PBMCs. Receptor source: a woman aged 30 to 39 in good health and CMV-seronegative.

This sequence joins TRBV4-1 and TRBJ2-2; D may be TRBD1 (5 bases). There are 15 residues in the CDR3. V shed 2 bases and J shed 3 bases, with 10 bases lying between them. CDR1 and CDR2 (germline): MGHRA, YSYEKL. CDR3 sequence (DNA): TGCGCCAGCAGCCAACGGCAGGGTTACACCGGGGAGCTGTTTTTT. Encoded protein: CASSQRQGYTGELFF.

The rearrangement joins TRBV19 to TRBJ2-1; 9 nucleotides match TRBD1. V shed 3 bases and J 8 bases; nucleotides not matched to a gene: 11. Germline loops: CDR1 LNHDA, CDR2 SQIVND (reference sequence). CDR3 size: 16 residues. The CDR3 loop is CASSINDRGASHEQFF. In DNA form, the CDR3 reads TGTGCCAGTAGTATTAATGACAGGGGGGCGTCACATGAGCAGTTCTTC.

The gene calls are TRBV5-1 and TRBJ2-5; 8 bases are a match to TRBD1. The CDR3 is 15 amino acids. With V trimmed by 0 bases and J by 0 bases, 1 base remained unmatched. CDR1 and CDR2 from the germline V gene are SGHRS and YFSETQ. Written as DNA, the CDR3 is TGCGCCAGCAGCTTGGGGACAGGGAACCAAGAGACCCAGTACTTC. Translating it yields CASSLGTGNQETQYF. The full variable domain, in which reference TRBV5-1 and TRBJ2-5 provide the parts outside the CDR3, is KAGVTQTPRYLIKTRGQQVTLSCSPISGHRSVSWYQQTPGQGLQFLFEYFSETQRNKGNFPGRFSGRQFSNSRSEMNVSTLELGDSALYLCASSLGTGNQETQYFGPGTRLLVL.

The chain has TRBV5-6 and TRBJ2-7; TRBD1 is a possible D gene (5 bases). The V end lost 4 bases, the J end lost 7 bases, and 15 bases lay between the germline ends. Germline V gene sequence: CDR1 SGHDT, CDR2 YYEEEE. This CDR3 comprises 13 residues. CDR3 sequence reads: CASSHPGRAEQYF. The CDR3 nucleotides read TGTGCCAGCAGCCACCCCGGCAGGGCTGAGCAGTACTTC.

V and J are TRBV5-6 and TRBJ2-2; TRBD1 might be the D (6 bases). The length of the CDR3 is 16 residues. V shed 4 bases and J shed 4 bases, with 17 bases lying between them. Germline CDR1 and CDR2: SGHDT and YYEEEE. CDR3 coding DNA: TGTGCCAGCAGCCCCGGACAGCCCACGGTCACCGGGGAGCTGTTTTTT. Protein product: CASSPGQPTVTGELFF.

The V gene is TRBV2, the J gene TRBJ2-2; weak D call: TRBD1 (6 bases). CDR1 is SNHLY, CDR2 FYNNEI, per germline. The CDR3 contains 15 residues. Trimming pared 1 base from V and 6 bases from J, leaving 12 bases between. CDR3 DNA: TGTGCCAGCAGTGAAGGGTCAGGACAGTCCGGGGAGCTGTTTTTT. Its translation is CASSEGSGQSGELFF.

In the case of this clone: Its ends do not fully match the called genes, so a read error is possible. The rearrangement links TRBV7-7 to TRBJ2-7; 8 bases line up with TRBD1. CDR3 length: 15 amino acids. Per germline, CDR1 SSHAT and CDR2 FNYEAQ (reference sequence). The CDR3 reads CASSLAGTGDYEQYF. The CDR3 DNA reads as TGTGCTAGCAGCTTAGCTGGGACAGGCGACTACGAGCAGTACTTC.

V gene TRBV27 combines with J gene TRBJ2-7; D remains unclear. The CDR3 totals 13 residues. V was shortened by 2 bases and J by 5 bases, with 10 bases between the two germline ends. Germline V gives CDR1 MNHEY, CDR2 SMNVEV (reference sequence). The CDR3 DNA reads TGTGCCAGCAGTTTAAATCTGGGCCACGAGCAGTACTTC. Residues: CASSLNLGHEQYF.

This clone appeared a single time. The chain is built from TRBV7-9 and TRBJ2-7, with a possible D match to TRBD1 (5 bases). Germline-derived CDR1 and CDR2 are SEHNR and FQNEAQ (reference sequence). CDR3 length: 12 residues. Trimming stripped 0 bases from V and 5 bases from J, with 5 bases between. In DNA, the CDR3 is TGTGCCAGCAGCTTAGCAGGGGACGAGCAGTACTTC. Its protein is CASSLAGDEQYF.

A single count supports this clone. The chain links TRBV4-1 to TRBJ2-3; TRBD2 is a possible D gene (5 bases). This CDR3 spans 16 amino acids. Germline V gene sequence: CDR1 MGHRA, CDR2 YSYEKL. Trimming left V 0 bases short and J 6 bases short, with 16 bases between. For the CDR3, the DNA is TGCGCCAGCAGCCAAGATTTAGCGCCCGGGCGGGATACGCAGTATTTT. Protein product: CASSQDLAPGRDTQYF.

The CDR3 DNA is TGTGCCTGGAGCGCACCCACAGGGTTGTACGAGCAGTACTTC. Protein: CAWSAPTGLYEQYF. The V gene is TRBV30, the J gene TRBJ2-5; perhaps TRBD1 as D (6 bases). The DNA end lines up better with TRBJ2-7; the J call may be wrong. This CDR3 is 14 amino acids long. CDR1 GTSNPN and CDR2 SVGIG come from the germline V gene (reference sequence).

V is TRBV7-8 and J is TRBJ1-3, with unresolved D. The CDR3 loop spans 16 amino acids. Per the germline V gene, CDR1 is SGHVS and CDR2 is FQNEAQ. V lost 1 base and J lost 2, with 12 bases in between. The DNA of the CDR3 is TGTGCCAGCAGCTTAGGAGCTCCGGGGACTGGAAACACCATATATTTT. It is translated as CASSLGAPGTGNTIYF.

The J gene is TRBJ1-1, the V gene TRBV18; 12 bases align to TRBD1. CDR3 size: 18 residues. V dropped 3 bases and J dropped 4; count of bases not matched to a gene: 12. Per the germline V gene, CDR1 is KGHSH and CDR2 is LQKENI. The CDR3 DNA is TGTGCCAGCTCACCCCTTGTCCCGGGACAGGGGGCGAGCACTGAAGCTTTCTTT. This translates into CASSPLVPGQGASTEAFF.

The CDR3, as DNA: TGCGCCAGCAGCCAGGGACGGACAGACGAGCAGTACTTC. Protein: CASSQGRTDEQYF. The V call is TRBV5-1, the J call TRBJ2-7; D may be TRBD1 (6 bases). CDR1 and CDR2 (germline): SGHRS, YFSETQ. The V and J ends lost 4 bases and 5 bases respectively, with 13 bases between them. The CDR3 runs to 13 residues.

This rearrangement joins TRBV5-1 to TRBJ2-1; the match to TRBD1 covers 7 bases. The V gene's germline CDR1 is SGHRS and CDR2 YFSETQ. The CDR3 length is 15 residues. After removal of 4 bases from V and 7 bases from J, the junction contained 11 bases not matched to a gene. Here the CDR3 reads CASSATGALVNEQFF. CDR3 DNA: TGCGCCAGCAGCGCCACAGGGGCGTTAGTGAATGAGCAGTTCTTC.

The chain joins TRBV7-9 to TRBJ2-7; 8 bases map to TRBD1. CDR1 SEHNR and CDR2 FQNEAQ come from the germline V gene (reference sequence). J was trimmed by 0 bases and V by 5 bases; bases with no gene match: 12. This CDR3 spans 17 amino acids. CDR3 sequence (DNA): TGTGCCAGCAGCGGGGCAGGAGGACAGGGCCCCTCCTACGAGCAGTACTTC. This codes for CASSGAGGQGPSYEQYF.

This clone was detected only once. The chain is built from TRBV19 and TRBJ2-1; perhaps TRBD2 as D (6 bases). V lost 5 bases, J lost 3 bases, and 20 bases lay in between. The CDR3 has 17 residues. The germline V gene encodes CDR1 LNHDA and CDR2 SQIVND (reference sequence). The CDR3 is CASSPRLLSGLYNEQFF. CDR3 sequence (DNA): TGTGCCAGTAGTCCGCGCCTCTTATCGGGACTCTACAATGAGCAGTTCTTC.

The V call is TRBV4-2, the J call TRBJ1-1; 8 bases agree with TRBD1. The CDR3 is 14 amino acids. V trimming: 4 bases; J trimming: 5 bases; junction bases outside the gene matches: 6. Germline-derived CDR1 and CDR2 are LGHNA and YNFKEQ. The CDR3 DNA reads as TGTGCCAGCAGCCTTACAGGGGGGAAGACTGAAGCTTTCTTT. Its translation: CASSLTGGKTEAFF.

This chain uses TRBV15 with TRBJ2-7; TRBD2 might be the D (6 bases). Trimming removed 7 bases from V and 6 bases from J, with 10 bases in between. Germline CDR1 reads LNHNV; CDR2 reads YYDKDF (reference sequence). The CDR3 runs to 11 residues. In DNA form, the CDR3 reads TGTGCCACCACGGAGGGGACCGAGCAGTACTTC. Its translation is CATTEGTEQYF.

In nucleotides, the CDR3 is TGTGCCAGCAGTGTAGGGGGGGTGTCCTACGAGCAGTACTTC. This encodes CASSVGGVSYEQYF. This rearrangement joins TRBV2 to TRBJ2-7; TRBD2 might be the D (7 bases). Trimming left V 4 bases short and J 1 base short, with 11 bases between. The CDR3 is made up of 14 amino acids. Germline CDR1 reads SNHLY; CDR2 reads FYNNEI.

The chain joins TRBV27 to TRBJ2-3, with D possibly matching TRBD2 (6 bases). V shed 6 bases and J shed 2 bases, with 18 bases lying between them. CDR3 length: 16 amino acids. CDR1 and CDR2 from the germline V gene are MNHEY and SMNVEV (reference sequence). The CDR3 reads CASSQALGGFTDTQYF. CDR3 nucleotide sequence: TGTGCCAGCAGCCAAGCCCTGGGGGGATTCACAGATACGCAGTATTTT.

The chain joins TRBV5-4 to TRBJ2-1; no firm D call. CDR1 and CDR2 (germline): SGHNT, YYREEE (reference sequence). The V end lost 0 bases, the J end lost 9 bases, and 10 bases lay between the germline ends. There are 13 residues in the CDR3. The CDR3 nucleotides read TGTGCCAGCAGCTTGGGTAGTGCAAGTGAGCAGTTCTTC. It translates to CASSLGSASEQFF.

The rearrangement uses TRBV29-1 and TRBJ2-7; D is uncertain. The ends were cut back, 1 base at V and 3 bases at J, with 10 bases in the middle. The germline V gene has CDR1 SQVTM and CDR2 ANQGSEA. This CDR3 spans 13 amino acids. CDR3 nucleotides: TGCAGCGTTGAAGGCGGCCAGAGCTACGAGCAGTACTTC. It translates to CSVEGGQSYEQYF.

This chain joins TRBV4-1 and TRBJ2-3; 8 bases match TRBD2. CDR1 and CDR2 (germline): MGHRA, YSYEKL. V lost 1 base, J lost 4 bases, and 4 bases stayed unmatched. This CDR3 is built from 15 residues. CDR3 nucleotides: TGCGCCAGCAGCCAAGGAGGGCGGGGGGCAGATACGCAGTATTTT. Its protein product is CASSQGGRGADTQYF.

The chain links TRBV11-3 to TRBJ2-1; tentative D call: TRBD2 (6 bases). The germline V and J ends were trimmed by 5 bases and 4 bases, with 24 bases remaining between them. The CDR3 loop spans 18 amino acids. Per germline, CDR1 SGHNT and CDR2 YENEEA. CDR3 coding DNA: TGTGCCAGCAGCCTGGGGCCGCCAAGAGGGACTCCTTACAATGAGCAGTTCTTC. Amino acids: CASSLGPPRGTPYNEQFF.

This CDR3 reads CSVEGWNYGYTF. For the CDR3, the DNA is TGCAGCGTTGAGGGCTGGAACTATGGCTACACCTTC. The V call is TRBV29-1, the J call TRBJ1-2, with no clear D. V lost 3 bases and J 2 bases, leaving 7 bases between the germline ends. Germline V gives CDR1 SQVTM, CDR2 ANQGSEA. The CDR3 runs to 12 residues.